This T cell receptor beta chain was sequenced for a study of T cell changes during pregnancy in multiple sclerosis. Looked up from germline, CDR1 is SQVTM and CDR2 is ANQGSEA. V lost 0 bases and J lost 0, with 11 bases in between. The CDR3 is 15 amino acids. TCRdb's table, derived via immunoSEQ multiplex PCR, lists solely in-frame clones and lacks some. The table shows around 51,000 clones, with 94% occurring only once. The chain recombines TRBV29-1 with TRBJ1-2; D not certain. The receptor's source is a female donor with multiple sclerosis, enrolled in a pregnancy study. The specimen was CD4+ T cells from peripheral blood mononuclear cells, collected in the second trimester of pregnancy. The CDR3 DNA is TGCAGCGTTGAAGAAGGACTCCTCTCTAACTATGGCTACACCTTC. Translating gives CSVEEGLLSNYGYTF.